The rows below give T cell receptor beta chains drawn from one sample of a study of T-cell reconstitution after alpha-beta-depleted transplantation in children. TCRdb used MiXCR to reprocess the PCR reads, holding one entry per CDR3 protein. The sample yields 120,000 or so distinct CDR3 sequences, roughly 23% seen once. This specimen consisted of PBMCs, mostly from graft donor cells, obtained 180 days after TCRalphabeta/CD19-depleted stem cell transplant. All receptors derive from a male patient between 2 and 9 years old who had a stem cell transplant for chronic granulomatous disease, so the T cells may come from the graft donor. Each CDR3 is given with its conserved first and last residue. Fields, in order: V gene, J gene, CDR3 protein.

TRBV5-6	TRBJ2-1	CASSEWTSGRWGEQFF
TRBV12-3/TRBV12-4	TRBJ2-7	CASSGLREQYF
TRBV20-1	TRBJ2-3	CSAERSLTDTQYF
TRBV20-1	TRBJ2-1	CSAIPRTMYNEQFF
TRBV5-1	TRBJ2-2	CASSLLAGLNTGELFF
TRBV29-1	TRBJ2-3	CSVEDPGKLYTDTQYF
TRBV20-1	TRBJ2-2	CSARSVDTGELFF
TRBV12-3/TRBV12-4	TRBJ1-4	CASSFDEKLFF
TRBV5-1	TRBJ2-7	CASSDGASSYEQYF
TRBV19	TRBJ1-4	CASSLGHANEKLFF
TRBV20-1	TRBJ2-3	CSAKDSRGTDTQYF
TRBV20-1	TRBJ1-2	CSARETGNYGYTF
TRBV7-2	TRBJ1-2	CASSLGIQVNGYTF
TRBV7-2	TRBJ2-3	CASAGRNSRNTQYF
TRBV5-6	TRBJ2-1	CASSFGTSGNEQFF
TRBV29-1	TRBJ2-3	CSVGAGSPTDTQYF
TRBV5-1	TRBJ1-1	CASSLMLRDRGLGNTEAFF
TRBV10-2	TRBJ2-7	CASRASGTNEQYF
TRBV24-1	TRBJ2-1	CATSDRIRTGGDYNEQFF
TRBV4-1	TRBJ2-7	CASSQERGYEQYF
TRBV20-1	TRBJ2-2	CSARAGDTGELFF
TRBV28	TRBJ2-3	CATLGRLPRTDTQYF
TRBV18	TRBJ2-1	CASSPSGPYNEQFF
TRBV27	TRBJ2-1	CASRPLGLHEQFF
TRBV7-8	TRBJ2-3	CASSPNRTLLLATQYF
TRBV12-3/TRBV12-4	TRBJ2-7	CASSLQRASYEQYF
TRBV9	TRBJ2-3	CASSVLADNTDTQYF
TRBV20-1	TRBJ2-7	CSASPGFYEQYF
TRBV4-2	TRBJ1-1	CASSLHRVMGTGGTEAFF
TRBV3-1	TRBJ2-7	CASSQASRSYEQYF
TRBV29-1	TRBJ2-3	CSVMGLGTDTQYF
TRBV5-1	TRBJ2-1	CASSLYSGRVGSYNEQFF
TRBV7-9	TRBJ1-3	CASSKSITGLSGNTIYF
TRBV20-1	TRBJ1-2	CSALGQGLRTNYGYTF
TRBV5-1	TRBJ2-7	CASSLGSAGGLREQYF
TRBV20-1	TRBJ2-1	CSAKRGHSYNEQFF
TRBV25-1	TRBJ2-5	CASRGTKETQYF
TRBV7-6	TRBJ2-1	CASSSAGTGVNEQFF
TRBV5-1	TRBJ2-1	CASSGGTSGYNEQFF
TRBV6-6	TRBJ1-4	CASSSGATNEKLFF
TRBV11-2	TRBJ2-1	CASSPTRAHNEQFF
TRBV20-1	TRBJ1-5	CSAREGKNQPQHF
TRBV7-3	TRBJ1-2	CASSSYRQEYYGYTF
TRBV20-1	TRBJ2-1	CSANGLAVLGDEQFF
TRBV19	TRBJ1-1	CASSFGQGGTEAFF
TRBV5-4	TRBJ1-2	CASSQGVGGYTF
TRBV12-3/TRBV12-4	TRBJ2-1	CASSVTSGYYNEQFF
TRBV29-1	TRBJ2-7	CSVEVSTYEQYF
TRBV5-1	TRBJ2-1	CASSWGGDNEQFF
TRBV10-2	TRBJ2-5	CASRGLDEETQYF
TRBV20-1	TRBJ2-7	CSARVRGSEQYF
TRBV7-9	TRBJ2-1	CASSGPGTSVNNEQFF
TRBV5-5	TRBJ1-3	CASFRIPFSGNTIYF
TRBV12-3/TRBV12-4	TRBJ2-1	CASTISFSYNEQFF
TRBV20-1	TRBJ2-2	CSASDRGRNTGELFF